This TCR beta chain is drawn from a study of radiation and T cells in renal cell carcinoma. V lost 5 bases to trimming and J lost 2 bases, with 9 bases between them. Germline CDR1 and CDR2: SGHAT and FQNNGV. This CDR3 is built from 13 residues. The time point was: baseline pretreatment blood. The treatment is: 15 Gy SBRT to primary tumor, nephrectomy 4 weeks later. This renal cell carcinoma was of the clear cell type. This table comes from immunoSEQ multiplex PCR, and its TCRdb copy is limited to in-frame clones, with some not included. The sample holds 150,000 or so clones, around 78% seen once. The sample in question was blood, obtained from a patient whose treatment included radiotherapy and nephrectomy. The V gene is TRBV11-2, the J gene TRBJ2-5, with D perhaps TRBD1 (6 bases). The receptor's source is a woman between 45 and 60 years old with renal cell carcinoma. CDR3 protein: CASSQGFQETQYF. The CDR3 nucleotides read TGTGCCAGCAGCCAGGGGTTTCAAGAGACCCAGTACTTC. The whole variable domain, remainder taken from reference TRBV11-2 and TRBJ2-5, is EAGVAQSPRYKIIEKRQSVAFWCNPISGHATLYWYQQILGQGPKLLIQFQNNGVVDDSQLPKDRFSAERLKGVDSTLKIQPAKLEDSAVYLCASSQGFQETQYFGPGTRLLVL.